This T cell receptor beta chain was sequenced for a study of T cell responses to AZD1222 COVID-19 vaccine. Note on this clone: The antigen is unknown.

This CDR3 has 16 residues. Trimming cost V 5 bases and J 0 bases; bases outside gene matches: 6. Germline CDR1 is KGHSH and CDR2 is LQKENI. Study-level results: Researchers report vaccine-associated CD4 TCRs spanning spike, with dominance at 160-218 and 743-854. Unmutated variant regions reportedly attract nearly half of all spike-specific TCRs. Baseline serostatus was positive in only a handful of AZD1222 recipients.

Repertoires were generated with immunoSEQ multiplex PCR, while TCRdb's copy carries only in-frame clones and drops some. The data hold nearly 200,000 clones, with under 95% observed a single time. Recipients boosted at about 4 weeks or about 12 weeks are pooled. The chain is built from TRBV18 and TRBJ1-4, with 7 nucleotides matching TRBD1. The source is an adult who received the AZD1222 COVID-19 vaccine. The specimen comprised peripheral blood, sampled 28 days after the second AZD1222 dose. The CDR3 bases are TGTGCCAGCTCAGAACGACAGGGTACAACTAATGAAAAACTGTTTTTT. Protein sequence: CASSERQGTTNEKLFF.